This T cell receptor beta chain was obtained from a study of cytomegalovirus exposure and HLA in healthy donors (dated by TCRdb to about 2017). Broadly, across the study: According to an earlier analysis of a few hundred of the donors, some 180 million T cells yielded 95 million to 140 million unique TCR beta sequences and about 300 Gb of sequence data. An early release covering 550 to 650 HLA-typed donors comprised approximately 300 gigabases of sequencing data and roughly 86 million unique TCR sequences. Of the roughly 430 genotyped donors, roughly 85% fell in the genetic ancestry cluster associated with self-reported Caucasian donors. The study was designed to test whether signatures of past pathogen exposure could be identified by cataloging public T cell receptors. The study profiled the T cell repertoires of under 700 subjects by immunosequencing and related them to cytomegalovirus serostatus. Along with the roughly 700-subject first cohort, a separate validation cohort of about 110 different subjects was used. High-throughput TCR immunosequencing, statistical association of individual TCRs with disease status, and machine learning were combined to predict cytomegalovirus infection status. A later analysis re-analyzed previously published TCR beta repertoires from roughly 600 donors and added high-resolution HLA genotyping to study TCR occurrence patterns. In the later analysis, no new phenotypic data were used to find candidate immune exposures; instead, reliance was placed on TCR beta sequences and their occurrence across donors. An earlier analysis of 587 of the donors applied high-throughput TCR beta sequencing to assess whether each TCR beta V gene segment acted as functional or pseudogenic. Donor age, sex, ethnicity and CMV serostatus were collected together with the repertoire data. A later genetic analysis took genome-wide SNP genotypes for about 55% of the 666 donors and used that subset as a discovery cohort. Every repertoire in the discovery cohort had been generated on one and the same sequencing platform. Both class I and class II loci were covered by HLA typing, at four-digit resolution. The number of typed donors differed by locus: about 620-630 for A, B, C, DRB1 and DQB1; some 500 for DQA1; fewer than 610 for DPA1; and around 490 for DPB1. About five DR-DQ haplotypes were treated as single units for association and clustering because of strong linkage in the cohort. Across some 400 genotyped donors of the cohort, an average of about 240,000 unique TCR beta nucleotide sequences per donor were sequenced, and 15% to 20% of those sequences were non-productive.

At the junction V is shortened by 3 bases and J by 2 bases, with 9 bases in between. CDR1 and CDR2, per the germline V gene, are MDHEN and SYDVKM. The CDR3 holds 14 amino acids from the cysteine to the phenylalanine. The kept DNA is CDR3 alone, 42 bases in frame from the first base. The cohort comprised 670 or so healthy bone marrow donors. Cohort members were all nominally healthy when sampled, although unrecorded immune exposures were likely present. The donor tested CMV seropositive, placing the donor among the 289 seropositive members of the cohort. A peripheral blood sample was collected from each donor, and TCR beta sequencing was performed on peripheral blood mononuclear cells. Genomic DNA was extracted from the blood cell samples with the Qiagen DNeasy Blood Extraction Kit. Paper-wide results and their limitations: In a later analysis, HLA-associated TCR beta chains showed more clonal expansion and lower generation probabilities than non-associated chains that were equally common. Several of the top co-occurrence clusters appeared to be linked to parvovirus B19, influenza, CMV and Epstein-Barr virus, according to a later analysis. For the cohort, immune exposure information was limited to CMV serostatus. An association between a missense DCLRE1C variant and V-gene and J-gene trimming of TCR beta chains was found in a later genetic analysis and replicated in an independent cohort. A total of some 180 TCR beta chains were listed by the study as associated with cytomegalovirus. Some 15 rarely observed V segments, including chromosome 9 orphons, were excluded from the earlier analysis of just under 600 of the donors because counts were too low. Some IMGT-functional V segments, including TRBV6-2 and TRBV6-3, could not be told apart with the 87-base-pair reads, so those segments were excluded. A further reported finding was that TCR beta sequences accurately predicted the HLA-A and HLA-B alleles for most subjects in the first cohort. In both the original and validation cohorts, the classifier was reported to diagnose cytomegalovirus status with high specificity and sensitivity. The authors suggested that the approach could potentially be extended to other disease states and immunological phenotypes. Presence/absence analyses assumed roughly uniform sequencing depth across donors, an assumption that may not hold. Strong co-occurrence of HLA alleles, especially DR and DQ, made assigning TCR associations to individual alleles difficult. Because HLA typing was unavailable for some donors at each locus, only the typed subset was used in association tests. According to a later analysis, TCR association rates differed among HLA loci, with DRB1 alleles showing the most associated TCRs and HLA-C alleles showing the fewest. A later genetic analysis reported fewer N-insertions in productive TCRs among donors in an Asian-associated ancestry cluster than the roughly 700-donor mean. In this cohort, only TCR beta chains were sequenced, and detectable features were limited by the absence of alpha or paired-chain data. Most TCR sequences were seen in very few donors, while some public TCRs were found in many individuals. Linkage disequilibrium might explain the correlated functional status among segregating V segments, but an unknown experimental factor could not be ruled out. At a false discovery rate of 0.05, a later analysis linked 16,951 TCR beta sequences to specific HLA alleles. A few of the identified cytomegalovirus-associated TCR beta chains were confirmed in vitro to be specific for cytomegalovirus antigens. Broadly in line with IMGT annotations, most TCR beta V segments showed up in productive rearrangements about 87% or about 30% of the time in an earlier analysis of several hundred of the donors. The sequencing pipeline was judged likely to have produced a cluster of highly shared sequence variants as a technical artifact. A later analysis found that most CMV-associated TCR beta chains appeared HLA-restricted, with HLA associations seemingly driven largely by CMV exposure.

Library construction relied on the immunoSEQ multiplex PCR assay. The multiplex PCR relied on a mix of 60 forward primers for TCR Vbeta segments and 13 reverse primers for TCR Jbeta segments. A multiplex PCR assay on genomic DNA amplified the CDR3 region of rearranged TCR beta genes. The Illumina HiSeq System was used to sequence the amplified TCR beta libraries as 87-base-pair reads. The study's own analysis went as follows. Across the roughly 600 repertoires, a later analysis counted some 81 million unique TCR beta chains, approximately 12 million of which were shared by at least two donors. Raw reads were error-corrected and collapsed into unique sequences with a nearest-neighbor algorithm that merged closely related sequences to remove PCR and sequencing errors. Alignment of CDR3 sequences to IMGT reference sequences was used to assign V, D and J gene segments. Each retained sequence needed at least a six-nucleotide match to both a V gene segment and a J gene segment. Rearrangements were called productive when the CDR3 lacked stop codons and stayed in frame with V and J; all others were non-productive. Following IMGT convention, CDR3 was defined as the stretch from the second conserved V-encoded cysteine up to the conserved J-encoded phenylalanine. In an earlier analysis of 550 to 650 of the donors, sequences lacking an unambiguous match to a single V gene segment were excluded. In an earlier analysis of approximately 500 of the donors, a V segment was called functional when productive rearrangements were above 56.7%, and segregating when the standard deviation between donors exceeded 5%. A statistical classification framework was built for diagnosing cytomegalovirus status from the catalog of TCR beta chain sequences. V and J gene assignment, in a later analysis, came from comparing TCR nucleotide sequences with IMGT/GENE-DB human TR gene sequences. In a later analysis, CDR3 sequences and most-parsimonious VDJ recombination scenarios were assigned using the TCRdist pipeline. A later analysis defined each TCR beta chain by its CDR3 amino acid sequence plus V-gene family, and excluded reads lacking a unique V-gene family. As a way to deal with suspected cross-contamination and a sequencing artifact, a later analysis dropped 450 to 600 nucleotide sequences that were highly shared and had low generation probability. For each public chain, a later analysis derived a clonal expansion index from normalized ranks of inferred template counts within each repertoire. In a later analysis, generation probabilities were computed using a VDJ recombination model fitted to out-of-frame rearrangements, and the results were checked against IGoR. A later analysis scored TCR-TCR, TCR-HLA and TCR-CMV co-occurrence with hypergeometric tests, applying a repertoire-size bias correction to TCR pairs. False discovery rates were estimated in a later analysis by permuting HLA or CMV assignments 20 times. A later analysis grouped co-occurring TCRs with DBSCAN, adding TCRdist sequence similarity when clustering within HLA-allele-positive subsets. Repertoires with fewer than 30,000 or more than 120,000 public chains, plus five repertoires with anomalous nucleotide sharing, were excluded from co-occurrence clustering. What TCRdb holds here is the immuneACCESS table cut down to in-frame rearrangements. Part of the clones is not present; checked against another copy, under half of the missing clones reflect an unresolved V gene, and the others are unexplained. For V, J and clone size, that table is used; D and trimming come from the DNA. Counted in this sample were more than 80,000 clones; roughly 63% of them appeared once. Approximately 15% of the sample belongs to the ten largest clones.

Of note for this clone: This clone's antigen is unknown. No base-level quality is on record; no much larger clone is a single base apart.

The sequencing sample was made of PBMCs. This clonotype was sampled from a woman in her forties in good health and CMV-seropositive. In this chain, TRBV28 is recombined with TRBJ2-3; the D gene is not confidently resolved. The CDR3 region reads CASSFRLITDTQYF. Read as DNA, the sequence is TGTGCCAGCAGTTTTAGACTGATCACAGATACGCAGTATTTT.